This T cell receptor (beta chain) was profiled in a study of cytomegalovirus exposure and HLA in healthy donors. General study points: For most subjects, TCR beta sequences were reported to predict HLA-A and HLA-B alleles with accuracy. In all likelihood, a cluster of highly shared sequence variants was a sequencing artifact.

Germline assignment: CDR1 SQVTM and CDR2 ANQGSEA. This CDR3 contains 14 residues. With regard to this clone: Its antigen is as yet unknown.

The PCR used 60 Vbeta and 13 Jbeta primers. Assay used: immunoSEQ multiplex PCR; TCRdb lists only in-frame clones, some missing. The sample includes about 130,000 clones, about 72% of them seen just once. The sequenced sample was PBMCs. This rearrangement joins TRBV29-1 to TRBJ2-5; TRBD1 might be the D (6 bases). Matching the DNA end better, TRBJ2-7 makes the J call doubtful. The sequence was collected from a female donor in good health and CMV-seronegative. The CDR3 region is CSGSQGSPRYEQYF. The CDR3 nucleotides read TGCAGCGGCTCCCAGGGGTCTCCTCGCTACGAGCAGTACTTC.